A single sample is the source of the 5 T cell receptor beta chains below, sequenced in a study of T cells in Graves' hyperthyroidism and ophthalmopathy. TCR beta CDR3 sequences were amplified from RNA transcripts. TCR CDR3 regions were first amplified by RT-PCR with HTBI primers. TCRdb redid the calling of the multiplex PCR reads with MiXCR, one entry per CDR3 protein. The sample holds around 350,000 distinct CDR3 sequences, over 15% seen once. Sequenced sample: blood. These receptors all stem from a woman between 18 and 29 years old with Graves' hyperthyroidism.

This clonotype was detected ten times or more. J is TRBJ2-7 and V is TRBV29-1, with D tentatively TRBD1 (6 bases). Trimming cost V 5 bases and J 3 bases, with 14 bases left between them. The CDR3 spans 13 residues. CDR1 SQVTM and CDR2 ANQGSEA come from the germline V gene. CDR3 bases: TGCAGCGTTACCTCCCGGGACATCTACGAGCAGTACTTC. This sequence encodes CSVTSRDIYEQYF.

In its sample, this clonotype was seen a few times. The V and J genes are TRBV6-2 or TRBV6-3 and TRBJ1-5; 7 bases map to TRBD1. Looked up from germline, CDR1 is MNHEY and CDR2 is SVGEGT. V lost 0 bases to trimming and J lost 4 bases; unmatched junction nucleotides: 3. The CDR3 has 15 residues. The CDR3 spells CASSYSQGGNQPQHF. CDR3 bases: TGTGCCAGCAGTTACTCGCAGGGGGGGAATCAGCCCCAGCATTTT.

There are many counts of this clonotype. The chain has TRBV15 and TRBJ1-2; D is ambiguous. This CDR3 is 13 amino acids long. Germline V gene sequence: CDR1 LNHNV, CDR2 YYDKDF (reference sequence). Trimming left V 0 bases short and J 4 bases short, with 6 bases between. The CDR3 reads CATSRDGSYGYTF. The CDR3 DNA reads TGTGCCACCAGCAGAGACGGCAGCTATGGCTACACCTTC. The full variable domain, its missing parts supplied by reference TRBV15 and TRBJ1-2, is DAMVIQNPRYQVTQFGKPVTLSCSQTLNHNVMYWYQQKSSQAPKLLFHYYDKDFNNEADTPDNFQSRRPNTSFCFLDIRSPGLGDTAMYLCATSRDGSYGYTFGSGTRLTVV.

This clonotype was observed a handful of times. A much larger clone lies a single base off, so this may be a read error. The rearrangement joins TRBV11-3 to TRBJ2-2; tentatively, D is TRBD1 or TRBD2 (5 bases each). CDR3 size: 13 residues. From germline, CDR1 is SGHNT and CDR2 YENEEA. The CDR3 protein is CASSPRTNGELCF. In nucleotides, the CDR3 is TGTGCCAGCAGCCCGAGGACAAACGGGGAGCTGTGTTTT.

This clonotype was observed many times. This chain uses TRBV6-5 with TRBJ2-5; D is uncertain. Germline V lookup: CDR1 MNHEY, CDR2 SVGAGI. The CDR3 totals 15 residues. V lost 0 bases, J lost 7 bases, and 15 bases lay in between. This CDR3 is CASSYSSGGPGTQYF. In nucleotides, the CDR3 is TGTGCCAGCAGTTACTCGAGTGGCGGTCCGGGGACCCAGTACTTC.